These 15 T cell receptor beta chains originate from one sample sequenced in a study of T-cell memory formation after mild COVID-19. Each CDR3 protein is one row after TCRdb ran MiXCR on the 5' RACE reads. This table has approximately 51,000 distinct CDR3 sequences, 9.3% appearing once. The sequencing input was PBMCs or a T cell subset sorted from them (not recorded which). The receptors were gathered from an adult woman who had mild COVID-19 (a few samples of this study predate the infection). Cell type and time point are not known.

This clonotype occurred a few times. V usage is TRBV6-5 and J usage is TRBJ1-5, with D perhaps matching TRBD1 (6 bases). Germline CDR1 MNHEY, CDR2 SVGAGI. The V gene lost 6 bases and the J gene lost 6 bases, with 15 bases spanning the gap. The CDR3 runs 14 residues. The CDR3 loop is CASRPKTGIQPQHF. The CDR3 bases are TGTGCCAGCAGACCTAAAACAGGGATTCAGCCCCAGCATTTT.

In this sample, this clonotype turned up many times. The chain uses TRBV27 and TRBJ2-3; D possibly corresponds to TRBD2 (6 bases). The V gene lost 7 bases and the J gene lost 4 bases, with 12 bases spanning the gap. There are 13 residues in the CDR3. Germline lookup yields CDR1 MNHEY and CDR2 SMNVEV (reference sequence). CDR3 loop: CASNRRGADTQYF. In DNA, the CDR3 is TGTGCCAGCAATCGTCGCGGGGCAGATACGCAGTATTTT.

This clonotype was observed a single time. The chain has TRBV18 and TRBJ2-6; D not certain. The germline CDR1 and CDR2 sequences are KGHSH and LQKENI. V gave up 3 bases and J gave up 0 bases, with 12 bases separating them. CDR3 length: 17 amino acids. The CDR3 spells CASSPQVSSSGANVLTF. In DNA form, the CDR3 reads TGTGCCAGCTCACCCCAGGTCTCGTCCTCTGGGGCCAACGTCCTGACTTTC. Variable domain in full (rest from reference TRBV18 and TRBJ2-6): NAGVMQNPRHLVRRRGQEARLRCSPMKGHSHVYWYRQLPEEGLKFMVYLQKENIIDESGMPKERFSAEFPKEGPSILRIQQVVRGDSAAYFCASSPQVSSSGANVLTFGAGSRLTVL.

This clonotype was recorded at least ten times. This rearrangement joins TRBV20-1 to TRBJ1-1; D uncertain. V lost 3 bases and J lost 12, with 20 bases in between. Germline V lookup: CDR1 DFQATT, CDR2 SNEGSKA (reference sequence). The CDR3 spans 13 residues. Written as DNA, the CDR3 is TGCAGTGCTAGTAGTCCCGGGCGGGAGGCAACTTTCTTT. This translates into CSASSPGREATFF.

This clonotype has a count of ten or more. The rearrangement links TRBV20-1 to TRBJ2-2, with 7 positions matching TRBD2. The CDR3 has 14 residues. The germline V gene encodes CDR1 DFQATT and CDR2 SNEGSKA (reference sequence). V shed 6 bases, J shed 0 bases, and the junction held 4 bases outside the gene matches. Here the CDR3 DNA reads TGCAGTGCAGTAGCGGGCGCGAACACCGGGGAGCTGTTTTTT. Encoded protein: CSAVAGANTGELFF.

This clonotype was detected many times. CDR3 nucleotides: TGTGCCAGCAGCTTCGGGACCAGACCGGATACGCAGTATTTT. Translation: CASSFGTRPDTQYF. The chain couples TRBV7-6 to TRBJ2-3; possibly TRBD1 or TRBD2 for D (5 bases each). The V and J ends lost 3 bases and 6 bases respectively, with 13 bases between them. Germline V gene data show CDR1 as SGHVS and CDR2 as FNYEAQ. The CDR3 totals 14 residues. Complete variable domain (other parts from reference TRBV7-6 and TRBJ2-3): GAGVSQSPRYKVTKRGQDVALRCDPISGHVSLYWYRQALGQGPEFLTYFNYEAQQDKSGLPNDRFSAERPEGSISTLTIQRTEQRDSAMYRCASSFGTRPDTQYFGPGTRLTVL.

The table lists this clonotype with many counts. The gene calls are TRBV11-2 and TRBJ1-4; D is ambiguous. This CDR3 has 14 amino acids. The V gene's germline CDR1 is SGHAT and CDR2 FQNNGV. Trimming pared 1 base from V and 11 bases from J, leaving 14 bases between. CDR3 amino acids: CASSLAGATGKLFF. The CDR3 DNA follows: TGTGCCAGCAGCTTAGCCGGCGCAACGGGGAAACTGTTTTTT.

The chain uses TRBV7-2 and TRBJ2-7; D unresolved. This CDR3 region has 12 residues. Germline assignment: CDR1 SGHTA and CDR2 FQGNSA. Between the trimmed V and J ends, which lost 2 bases and 3 bases, there was a span of 5 bases. CDR3 residues: CASSLSLYEQYF. CDR3 nucleotide sequence: TGTGCCAGCAGCTTAAGTCTCTACGAGCAGTACTTC.

This clonotype has more than one count but fewer than ten. The DNA for the CDR3 is TGCAGTGCTAGAGACCCCCGTTATGAGACTGAAGCTTTCTTT. Residues: CSARDPRYETEAFF. The V gene is TRBV20-1, the J gene TRBJ1-1; D call uncertain. This CDR3 is 14 amino acids long. Germline assignment: CDR1 DFQATT and CDR2 SNEGSKA (reference sequence). Trimming removed 0 bases from V and 5 bases from J, with 13 bases in between.

This rearrangement joins TRBV6-2 or TRBV6-3 to TRBJ2-2; 14 positions agree with TRBD2. Germline assignment: CDR1 MNHEY and CDR2 SVGEGT. V trimming: 2 bases; J trimming: 5 bases; junction bases outside the gene matches: 1. The CDR3 extends over 16 amino acids. Written as DNA, the CDR3 is TGTGCCAGCAGTTACGGGACTAGCGGGAGAACCGGGGAGCTGTTTTTT. Translated: CASSYGTSGRTGELFF.

This clonotype came up a few times. This chain links TRBV18 with TRBJ2-3, with D possibly matching TRBD2 (6 bases). Trimming stripped 5 bases from V and 1 base from J, with 7 bases between. Germline CDR1 is KGHSH and CDR2 is LQKENI. The CDR3 is made up of 13 amino acids. DNA for the CDR3: TGTGCCAGCTCAACGGGGGGCACAGATACGCAGTATTTT. Encoded protein: CASSTGGTDTQYF.

In this sample, this clonotype turned up a few times. The chain uses TRBV12-3 or TRBV12-4 and TRBJ1-1, with D unclear. The V and J ends lost 7 bases and 0 bases respectively, with 12 bases between them. This CDR3 has 14 residues. The CDR3 DNA follows: TGTGCCAGCAATTTTGGACGGTTGAACACTGAAGCTTTCTTT. This sequence encodes CASNFGRLNTEAFF.

This clonotype occurred many times. The chain joins TRBV5-1 to TRBJ1-1; weak D call: TRBD1 (5 bases). The V gene lost 4 bases and the J gene lost 1 base, with 11 bases spanning the gap. Per germline, CDR1 SGHRS and CDR2 YFSETQ. CDR3 length equals 14 residues. The CDR3 is CASSSGTPNTEAFF. DNA of the CDR3: TGCGCCAGCAGCAGCGGGACTCCGAACACTGAAGCTTTCTTT.

The genes are TRBV6-2 or TRBV6-3 and TRBJ1-1; TRBD1 is a possible D gene (6 bases). Germline assignment: CDR1 MNHEY and CDR2 SVGEGT. Trimming took 10 bases from V and 7 from J, leaving 22 bases between them. The CDR3 is made up of 14 amino acids. The CDR3 sequence: CATKPEDRSLEAFF. The CDR3 DNA is TGTGCCACAAAACCGGAGGACAGATCCCTTGAAGCTTTCTTT.

This clonotype appeared a few times. This sequence joins TRBV6-1 and TRBJ2-7; 8 nucleotides line up with TRBD2. The CDR3 is made up of 15 amino acids. Germline V lookup: CDR1 MNHNS, CDR2 SASEGT. Trimming took 6 bases from V and 3 from J; bases not matched to a gene: 10. The CDR3 nucleotides read TGTGCCAGCAGGGGCCGCGGGACTAGAATCTACGAGCAGTACTTC. Its translation is CASRGRGTRIYEQYF.